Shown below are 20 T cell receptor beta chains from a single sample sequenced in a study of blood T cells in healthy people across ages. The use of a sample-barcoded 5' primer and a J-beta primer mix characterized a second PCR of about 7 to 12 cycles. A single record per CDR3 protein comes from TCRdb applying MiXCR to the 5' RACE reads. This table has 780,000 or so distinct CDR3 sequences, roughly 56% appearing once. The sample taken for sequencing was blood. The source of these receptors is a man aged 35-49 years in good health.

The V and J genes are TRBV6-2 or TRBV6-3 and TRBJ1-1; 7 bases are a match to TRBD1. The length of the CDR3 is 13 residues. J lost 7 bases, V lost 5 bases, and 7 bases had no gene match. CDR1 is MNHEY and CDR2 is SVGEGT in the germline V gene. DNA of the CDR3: TGTGCCAGCAGTGCCGACAGGGCTGTTGAAGCTTTCTTT. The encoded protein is CASSADRAVEAFF.

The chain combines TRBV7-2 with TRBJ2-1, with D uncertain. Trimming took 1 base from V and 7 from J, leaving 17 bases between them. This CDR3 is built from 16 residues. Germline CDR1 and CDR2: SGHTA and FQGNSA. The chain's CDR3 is CASSLGQTAGSNEQFF. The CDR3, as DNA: TGTGCCAGCAGCTTAGGACAAACGGCCGGATCGAATGAGCAGTTCTTC.

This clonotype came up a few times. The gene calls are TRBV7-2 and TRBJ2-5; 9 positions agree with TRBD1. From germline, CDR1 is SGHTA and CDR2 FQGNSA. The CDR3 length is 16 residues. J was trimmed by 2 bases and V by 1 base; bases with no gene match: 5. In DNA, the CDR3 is TGTGCCAGCAGCTTAGTAGACAGGGGGTTGCAAGAGACCCAGTACTTC. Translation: CASSLVDRGLQETQYF.

Written as DNA, the CDR3 is TGCGCCAGCAGCCCCACCGGGACAGGGGCGGGAGATACGCAGTATTTT. It yields the protein CASSPTGTGAGDTQYF. The genes are TRBV5-1 and TRBJ2-3; TRBD1 matches 10 bases. CDR1 is SGHRS and CDR2 is YFSETQ in the germline V gene. There are 16 residues in the CDR3. The V and J ends lost 4 bases and 5 bases, in that order; junction bases with no gene match: 10.

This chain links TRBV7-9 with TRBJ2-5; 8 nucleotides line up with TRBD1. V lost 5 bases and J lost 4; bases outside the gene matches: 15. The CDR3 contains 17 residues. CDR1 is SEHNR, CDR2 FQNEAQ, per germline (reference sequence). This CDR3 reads CASSPRTGMNGAETQYF. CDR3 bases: TGTGCCAGCAGCCCCAGGACAGGGATGAACGGGGCAGAGACCCAGTACTTC. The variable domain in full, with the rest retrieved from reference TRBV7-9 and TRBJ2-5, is DTGVSQNPRHKITKRGQNVTFRCDPISEHNRLYWYRQTLGQGPEFLTYFQNEAQLEKSRLLSDRFSAERPKGSFSTLEIQRTEQGDSAMYLCASSPRTGMNGAETQYFGPGTRLLVL.

The CDR3 protein is CASSYRPLRATLYDNEQFF. CDR3 coding DNA: TGTGCCAGCAGCTATCGGCCCTTGCGCGCTACCTTATACGACAATGAGCAGTTCTTC. The chain is built from TRBV7-6 and TRBJ2-1; no clear D gene. The CDR3 is made up of 19 amino acids. Deletions cut 4 bases from V and 5 bases from J, with 27 bases between. Germline V gene sequence: CDR1 SGHVS, CDR2 FNYEAQ.

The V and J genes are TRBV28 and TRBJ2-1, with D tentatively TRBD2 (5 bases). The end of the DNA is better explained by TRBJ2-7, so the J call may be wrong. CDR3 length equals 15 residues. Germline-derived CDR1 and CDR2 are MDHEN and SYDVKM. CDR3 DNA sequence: TGTGCCAGCAGTTCGTGGACTGCCTCCTACAATGAGCAGTACTTC. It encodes CASSSWTASYNEQYF.

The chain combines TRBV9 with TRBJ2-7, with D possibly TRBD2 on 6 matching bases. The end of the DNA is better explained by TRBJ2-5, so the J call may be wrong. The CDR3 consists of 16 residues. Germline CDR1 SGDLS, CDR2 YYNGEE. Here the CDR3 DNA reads TGTGCCAGCAGCGTAGTGGTGGACGAGGGGAGGGAGACCCAGTACTTC. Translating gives CASSVVVDEGRETQYF.

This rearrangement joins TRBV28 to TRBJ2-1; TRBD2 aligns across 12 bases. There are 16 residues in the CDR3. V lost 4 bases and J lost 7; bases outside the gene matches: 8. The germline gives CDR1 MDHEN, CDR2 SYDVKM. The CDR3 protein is CASSSERTSGKNEQFF. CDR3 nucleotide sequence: TGTGCCAGCAGTTCCGAACGGACTAGCGGGAAAAATGAGCAGTTCTTC.

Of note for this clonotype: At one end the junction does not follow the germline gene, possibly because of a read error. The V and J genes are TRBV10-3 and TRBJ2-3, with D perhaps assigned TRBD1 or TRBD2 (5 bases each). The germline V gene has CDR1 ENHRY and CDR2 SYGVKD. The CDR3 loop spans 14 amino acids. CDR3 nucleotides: TGTGCCGGGGCCCCGGGACGGAGCACAGATACGAAGTATTTT. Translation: CAGAPGRSTDTKYF.

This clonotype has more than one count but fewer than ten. In DNA form, the CDR3 reads TGTGCCAGCAGTCCCCGGGACGCGGACCACTATGGCTACACCTTC. It translates to CASSPRDADHYGYTF. This rearrangement joins TRBV28 to TRBJ1-2, with D possibly matching TRBD1 (5 bases). CDR1 MDHEN and CDR2 SYDVKM come from the germline V gene. The V end was cut by 5 bases, the J end by 3 bases, with 16 bases between. This CDR3 comprises 15 residues.

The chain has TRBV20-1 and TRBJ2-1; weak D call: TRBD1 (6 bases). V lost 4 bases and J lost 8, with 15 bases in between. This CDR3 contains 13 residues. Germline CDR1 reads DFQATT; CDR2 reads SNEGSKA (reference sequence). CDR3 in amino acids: CSATSDSPDEQFF. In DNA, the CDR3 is TGCAGTGCTACCTCGGACAGCCCGGATGAGCAGTTCTTC.

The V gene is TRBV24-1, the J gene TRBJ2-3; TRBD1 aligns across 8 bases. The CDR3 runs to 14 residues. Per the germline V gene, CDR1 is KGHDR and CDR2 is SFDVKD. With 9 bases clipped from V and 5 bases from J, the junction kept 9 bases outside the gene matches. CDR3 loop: CATARDRSRDTQYF. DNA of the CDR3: TGTGCCACCGCCCGGGACAGGAGCCGAGATACGCAGTATTTT.

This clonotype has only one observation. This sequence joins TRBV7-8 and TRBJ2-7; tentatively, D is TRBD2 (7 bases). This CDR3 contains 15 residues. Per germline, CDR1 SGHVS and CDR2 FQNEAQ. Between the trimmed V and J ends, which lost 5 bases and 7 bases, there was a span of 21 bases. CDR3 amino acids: CASSPRGAGPFEQYF. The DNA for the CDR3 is TGTGCCAGCAGCCCCCGGGGGGCGGGACCCTTTGAGCAGTACTTC.

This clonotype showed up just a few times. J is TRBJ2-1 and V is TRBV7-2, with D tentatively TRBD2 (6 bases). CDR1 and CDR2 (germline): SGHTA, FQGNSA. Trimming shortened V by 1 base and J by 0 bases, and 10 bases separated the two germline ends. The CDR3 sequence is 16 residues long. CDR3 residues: CASSLEGTHSYNEQFF. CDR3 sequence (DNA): TGTGCCAGCAGCTTAGAGGGGACTCACTCCTACAATGAGCAGTTCTTC.

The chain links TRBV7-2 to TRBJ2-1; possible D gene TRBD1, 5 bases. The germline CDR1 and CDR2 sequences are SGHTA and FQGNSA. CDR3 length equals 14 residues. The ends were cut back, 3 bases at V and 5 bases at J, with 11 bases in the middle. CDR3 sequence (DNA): TGTGCCAGCAGCTTCCAGACAGAGAACAATGAGCAGTTCTTC. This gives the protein CASSFQTENNEQFF.

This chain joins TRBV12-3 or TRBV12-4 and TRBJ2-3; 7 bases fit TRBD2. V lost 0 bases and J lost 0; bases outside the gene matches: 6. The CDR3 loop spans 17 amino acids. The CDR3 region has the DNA TGTGCCAGCAGTTTAGCGCGGGGCGGGAGAAGCACAGATACGCAGTATTTT. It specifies CASSLARGGRSTDTQYF.

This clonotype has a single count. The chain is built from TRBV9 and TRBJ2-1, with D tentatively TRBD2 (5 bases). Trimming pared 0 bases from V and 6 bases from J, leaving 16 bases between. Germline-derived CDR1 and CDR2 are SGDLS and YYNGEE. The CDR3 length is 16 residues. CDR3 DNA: TGTGCCAGCAGCGTAGGCGGTATCGACTACAGCAATGAGCAGTTCTTC. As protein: CASSVGGIDYSNEQFF.

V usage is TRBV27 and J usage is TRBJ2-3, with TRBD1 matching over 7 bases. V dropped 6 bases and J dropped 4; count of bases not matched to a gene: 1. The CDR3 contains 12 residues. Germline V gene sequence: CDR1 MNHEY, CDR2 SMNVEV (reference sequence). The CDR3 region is CASRQGADTQYF. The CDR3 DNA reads TGTGCCAGCAGGCAGGGGGCAGATACGCAGTATTTT.

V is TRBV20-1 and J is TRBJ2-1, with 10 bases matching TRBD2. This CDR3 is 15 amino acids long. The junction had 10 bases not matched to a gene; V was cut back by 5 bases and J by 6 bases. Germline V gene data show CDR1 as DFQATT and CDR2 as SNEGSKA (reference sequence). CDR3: CSAPQVAGGRNEQFF. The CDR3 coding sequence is TGCAGTGCTCCGCAGGTAGCGGGGGGTCGCAATGAGCAGTTCTTC.